Listed below are T cell receptor beta chains from one sample, sequenced in a study of blood T cell repertoires in COVID-19. Sequencing was performed with immunoSEQ multiplex PCR; in TCRdb, only in-frame clones are kept and a portion is missing. Of roughly 270,000 clones in the sample, roughly 86% were seen once. Source material: peripheral blood. The source is a man between 18 and 29 years old with active or convalescent COVID-19. Both conserved end residues are part of each CDR3. The D gene is left open where the match is weak. Where a row states a size, it is once, few, many or the class of an expanded clone; other rows omit it.

V	size	D	J	CDR3	DNA
TRBV12-3/TRBV12-4	few	NA	TRBJ1-2	CASRDSHGYTF	TGTGCCAGCAGGGATAGCCATGGCTACACCTTC
TRBV18	NA	TRBD1	TRBJ1-2	CASSQGQKINYGYTF	TGTGCCAGCTCCCAGGGACAGAAAATTAACTATGGCTACACCTTC
TRBV3-1/TRBV3-2	NA	TRBD1	TRBJ2-1	CASSPSPGGLLYNEQFF	TGTGCCAGCAGCCCGTCCCCAGGGGGCCTCCTCTACAATGAGCAGTTCTTC
TRBV19	once	TRBD1	TRBJ2-1	CASSSRWDSSYNEQFF	TGTGCCAGTAGTTCTCGCTGGGACAGCTCCTACAATGAGCAGTTCTTC
TRBV11-2	NA	NA	TRBJ1-6	CASSLDPGAYSPLHF	TGTGCCAGCAGCTTAGATCCAGGGGCATATTCACCCCTCCACTTT
TRBV10-3	NA	NA	TRBJ1-4	CAMKGATNEKLFF	TGTGCCATGAAGGGGGCAACTAATGAAAAACTGTTTTTT
TRBV6-2/TRBV6-3	once	NA	TRBJ1-2	CASSPLVEGYGYTF	TGTGCCAGCAGCCCCCTTGTGGAGGGATATGGCTACACCTTC
TRBV27	NA	TRBD1	TRBJ2-3	CASSGGQGADTQYF	TGTGCCAGCAGTGGAGGACAGGGTGCAGATACGCAGTATTTT
TRBV29-1	NA	NA	TRBJ2-7	CSVGVQDRSAQYF	TGCAGCGTTGGCGTTCAAGACAGGTCGGCGCAGTACTTC
TRBV19	NA	NA	TRBJ1-6	CASFGGNSPLHF	TGTGCCAGCTTCGGGGGGAATTCACCCCTCCACTTT
TRBV7-9	NA	NA	TRBJ2-2	CASRPRAGQSTNTGELFF	TGTGCCAGCAGACCCAGAGCAGGACAGTCTACGAACACCGGGGAGCTGTTTTTT
TRBV7-2	NA	NA	TRBJ2-5	CASSDRGYWQTQYF	TGTGCCAGCAGCGACCGGGGATATTGGCAGACCCAGTACTTC
TRBV7-2	NA	NA	TRBJ2-2	CASSFGQHNTGELFF	TGTGCCAGCAGCTTTGGGCAGCATAACACCGGGGAGCTGTTTTTT
TRBV7-9	NA	NA	TRBJ2-3	CASSPGKVAGQDTQYF	TGTGCCAGCAGCCCCGGGAAGGTCGCGGGGCAAGATACGCAGTATTTT
TRBV5-6	NA	TRBD1	TRBJ1-1	CASSLAQGVNTEAFF	TGTGCCAGCAGCTTGGCGCAGGGGGTGAACACTGAAGCTTTCTTT
TRBV4-1	NA	NA	TRBJ1-2	CASSQAPGLSYGYTF	TGCGCCAGCAGCCAAGCGCCAGGTTTAAGCTATGGCTACACCTTC
TRBV4-3	few	NA	TRBJ2-6	CASSQDPGGSANVLTF	TGCGCCAGCAGCCAAGATCCGGGGGGCAGCGCCAACGTCCTGACTTTC
TRBV19	NA	TRBD1	TRBJ1-3	CASGQVGNTIYF	TGTGCCAGCGGACAGGTGGGAAACACCATATATTTT
TRBV7-9	NA	NA	TRBJ2-1	CASSPVPRMGGFF	TGTGCCAGCAGCCCCGTCCCCCGGATGGGAGGGTTCTTC
TRBV7-7	NA	NA	TRBJ2-3	CASSPRPGPNTDTQYF	TGTGCCAGCAGCCCACGCCCTGGGCCTAACACAGATACGCAGTATTTT
TRBV6-5	NA	NA	TRBJ2-2	CASRPLDPGELFF	TGTGCCAGCAGACCCCTAGACCCCGGGGAGCTGTTTTTT
TRBV29-1	NA	NA	TRBJ1-2	CSVEPNLPEGYTF	TGCAGCGTTGAACCAAACTTACCCGAGGGCTACACCTTC
TRBV12-3/TRBV12-4	NA	NA	TRBJ2-5	CASNRNSGETQYF	TGTGCCAGTAATAGGAACTCAGGGGAGACCCAGTACTTC
TRBV6-6	NA	NA	TRBJ2-7	CASSYSTLYEQYF	TGTGCCAGCAGTTACTCCACTCTCTACGAGCAGTACTTC
TRBV1	NA	NA	TRBJ2-6	CTSSSSHQRGPGPSSGANVLTF	TGCACCAGCAGCAGCTCCCACCAGCGGGGGCCGGGGCCATCCTCTGGGGCCAACGTCCTGACTTTC
TRBV18	NA	TRBD2	TRBJ2-5	CASSPWTSGGFIETQYF	TGTGCCAGCTCACCCTGGACTAGCGGGGGATTTATAGAGACCCAGTACTTC
TRBV5-6	NA	NA	TRBJ2-5	CASSSETSLFETQYF	TGTGCCAGCAGCTCCGAAACCTCCCTATTCGAGACCCAGTACTTC
TRBV10-3	NA	TRBD1	TRBJ1-6	CAISEPATGHSSYNSPLHF	TGTGCCATCAGTGAGCCGGCGACAGGGCATAGCTCCTATAATTCACCCCTCCACTTT
TRBV5-4	NA	NA	TRBJ2-1	CASMLTDNEQFF	TGTGCCAGCATGCTTACAGACAATGAGCAGTTCTTC
TRBV28	NA	TRBD1	TRBJ1-5	CASSFSGQPNQPQHF	TGTGCCAGCAGTTTCTCGGGACAGCCGAATCAGCCCCAGCATTTT
TRBV7-9	once	NA	TRBJ1-2	CASSAGAVDYGYTF	TGTGCCAGCAGCGCGGGGGCAGTGGACTATGGCTACACCTTC
TRBV2	NA	TRBD1	TRBJ2-2	CASLRGPATGELFF	TGTGCCAGCTTGAGGGGGCCGGCGACCGGGGAGCTGTTTTTT
TRBV10-1	NA	NA	TRBJ2-7	CASSDGASAQYF	TGCGCCAGCAGTGATGGGGCATCGGCGCAGTACTTC
TRBV6-5	NA	TRBD2	TRBJ2-5	CASSKLAGDETQYF	TGTGCCAGCAGCAAACTAGCGGGGGATGAGACCCAGTACTTC
TRBV6-2/TRBV6-3	once	TRBD1	TRBJ1-2	CASSPTGGGYGYTF	TGTGCCAGCAGTCCAACAGGGGGCGGCTATGGCTACACCTTC
TRBV2	NA	NA	TRBJ2-7	CASSEGPAGGKYEQYF	TGTGCCAGCAGTGAAGGTCCCGCAGGGGGGAAATACGAGCAGTACTTC
TRBV2	NA	NA	TRBJ1-2	CASSDNIGQNYGYTF	TGTGCCAGCAGCGACAACATAGGACAGAACTATGGCTACACCTTC
TRBV24-1	NA	TRBD2	TRBJ2-1	CATSGTSGAAPYNEQFF	TGTGCCACCAGTGGGACTAGCGGGGCTGCCCCCTACAATGAGCAGTTCTTC
TRBV7-2	NA	TRBD1	TRBJ2-3	CASSLGTGTDTQYF	TGTGCCAGCAGCCTCGGGACAGGGACTGATACGCAGTATTTT
TRBV19	NA	NA	TRBJ1-3	CASTMRVSSGNTIYF	TGTGCCAGTACCATGAGAGTTTCTTCTGGAAACACCATATATTTT
TRBV29-1	NA	TRBD1	TRBJ2-7	CSVEDTDRGYEQYF	TGCAGCGTTGAAGATACCGACAGGGGCTACGAGCAGTACTTC
TRBV5-6	NA	TRBD1	TRBJ1-4	CASSSGTGGGKLFF	TGTGCCAGCAGCTCCGGGACAGGGGGCGGAAAACTGTTTTTT
TRBV7-8	NA	TRBD1	TRBJ1-4	CASSLQGGNEKLFF	TGTGCCAGCAGCTTACAGGGGGGTAATGAAAAACTGTTTTTT
TRBV9	NA	TRBD2	TRBJ2-1	CASSAPGTETGGEQFF	TGTGCCAGCAGCGCCCCCGGGACGGAGACGGGGGGTGAGCAGTTCTTC
TRBV5-4	NA	TRBD2	TRBJ2-7	CASSLGLAGGQSYEQYF	TGTGCCAGCAGCTTGGGACTAGCGGGGGGGCAGTCCTACGAGCAGTACTTC
TRBV9	NA	NA	TRBJ2-5	CASSAGGGPQETQYF	TGTGCCAGCAGCGCCGGAGGGGGCCCCCAAGAGACCCAGTACTTC
TRBV7-6	once	TRBD2	TRBJ2-5	CASSSRGGAGGETQYF	TGTGCCAGCAGCTCCCGCGGGGGGGCGGGAGGAGAGACCCAGTACTTC
TRBV2	NA	NA	TRBJ1-1	CASSKPPPFSTEAFF	TGTGCCAGCAGTAAACCCCCCCCCTTTAGCACTGAAGCTTTCTTT
TRBV10-2	NA	NA	TRBJ2-3	CASSEPPARGSDTQYF	TGCGCCAGCAGTGAACCCCCGGCCAGGGGTTCAGATACGCAGTATTTT
TRBV27	NA	TRBD1	TRBJ2-7	CASSSHDRAGYEQYF	TGTGCCAGCAGTTCGCACGACAGGGCCGGTTACGAGCAGTACTTC
TRBV2	NA	NA	TRBJ2-3	CASRGRDRGIGTDTQYF	TGTGCCAGCAGAGGGCGAGATAGGGGGATAGGGACAGATACGCAGTATTTT
TRBV7-6	NA	NA	TRBJ1-3	CASSLDVRGSGNTIYF	TGTGCCAGCAGCTTAGATGTTCGAGGTTCTGGAAACACCATATATTTT
TRBV5-1	NA	NA	TRBJ2-6	CASSFSGANVLTF	TGCGCCAGCTCCTTCTCTGGGGCCAACGTCCTGACTTTC